This T cell receptor (beta chain) is from a study of blood T cells in healthy people across ages. Whole-study results and caveats: Diversity estimates from one million T cells were considered underestimates. A roughly linear fall in TCR beta diversity per million T cells was seen with increasing age.

Notes on this clonotype: Its matching antigen is unknown.

Germline CDR1 SEHNR, CDR2 FQNEAQ (reference sequence). V was cut by 6 bases and J by 4 bases, with 21 bases left in between. The CDR3 is 17 residues long. The second PCR ran about 6 to 11 cycles with a sample-barcoded 5' primer and J-beta primers. TCRdb itself ran the 5' RACE reads through MiXCR, one entry per CDR3 protein. The repertoire holds around 1,900,000 distinct CDR3 sequences, 35% to 50% seen once, with 23% in the top ten. The chain employs TRBV7-9 and TRBJ2-2; D call uncertain. Sequencing was done on a sample of blood. This TCR derives from a human donor in good health. CDR3 sequence reads: CASSSTQDVWSTGELFF. The DNA for the CDR3 is TGTGCCAGCAGTTCAACCCAGGATGTTTGGAGCACCGGGGAGCTGTTTTTT. Full variable domain (rest looked up from reference TRBV7-9 and TRBJ2-2): DTGVSQNPRHKITKRGQNVTFRCDPISEHNRLYWYRQTLGQGPEFLTYFQNEAQLEKSRLLSDRFSAERPKGSFSTLEIQRTEQGDSAMYLCASSSTQDVWSTGELFFGEGSRLTVL.